This T cell receptor (beta chain) stems from a study of cytomegalovirus exposure and HLA in healthy donors. Study-wide context: Unique TCRs from HLA-typed donors, approximately 80 million of them, were held in an early data release. Notes on the study in general: A later analysis found TCR association rates differed by HLA locus, highest for DRB1 and lowest for HLA-C. The presence/absence work took it that sequencing depth was about the same across donors.

About this clone itself: Its antigen is not known. The junction departs from the called germline gene at one end, perhaps through a read error.

The PCR ran on 60 Vbeta and 13 Jbeta primers. The data were produced by immunoSEQ multiplex PCR, yet TCRdb's version contains in-frame clones alone and is incomplete. The sample carries roughly 86,000 clones, 60% to 80% recorded once. Healthy bone marrow donors supplied every sample. The CDR3 loop spans 13 amino acids. Germline V gene lookup returns CDR1 LNHNV and CDR2 YYDKDF (reference sequence). What was sequenced was PBMCs. The clonotype originates from a man aged 55 to 70 in good health and CMV-seronegative. The J gene is TRBJ2-7, the V gene TRBV15; no clear D. CDR3 DNA sequence: TGTGCCACCAGCAGAGATAAGAATTTGAAGACTGGTTTC. As protein: CATSRDKNLKTGF. The variable domain in full, completed from reference TRBV15 and TRBJ2-7, reads DAMVIQNPRYQVTQFGKPVTLSCSQTLNHNVMYWYQQKSSQAPKLLFHYYDKDFNNEADTPDNFQSRRPNTSFCFLDIRSPGLGDTAMYLCATSRDKNLKTGFGPGTRLTVT.